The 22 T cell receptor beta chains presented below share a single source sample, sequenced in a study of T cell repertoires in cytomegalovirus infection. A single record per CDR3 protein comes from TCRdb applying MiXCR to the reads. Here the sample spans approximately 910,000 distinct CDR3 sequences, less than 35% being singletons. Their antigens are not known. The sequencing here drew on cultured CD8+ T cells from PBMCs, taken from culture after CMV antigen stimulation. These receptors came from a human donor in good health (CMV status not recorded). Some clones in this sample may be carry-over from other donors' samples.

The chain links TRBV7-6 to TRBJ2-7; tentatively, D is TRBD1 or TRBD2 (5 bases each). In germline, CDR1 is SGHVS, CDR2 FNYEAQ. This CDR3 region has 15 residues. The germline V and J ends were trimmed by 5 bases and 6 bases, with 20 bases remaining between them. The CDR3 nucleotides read TGTGCCAGCAGCCCCCCGTCCGGGACCAAGGGCGAGCAGTACTTC. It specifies CASSPPSGTKGEQYF. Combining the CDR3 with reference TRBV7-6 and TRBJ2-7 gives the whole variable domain GAGVSQSPRYKVTKRGQDVALRCDPISGHVSLYWYRQALGQGPEFLTYFNYEAQQDKSGLPNDRFSAERPEGSISTLTIQRTEQRDSAMYRCASSPPSGTKGEQYFGPGTRLTVT.

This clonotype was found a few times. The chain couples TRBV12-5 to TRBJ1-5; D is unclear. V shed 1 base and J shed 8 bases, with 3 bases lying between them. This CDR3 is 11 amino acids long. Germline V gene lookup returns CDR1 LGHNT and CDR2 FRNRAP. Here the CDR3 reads CASGLGEPQHF. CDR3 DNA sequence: TGTGCTAGTGGTTTGGGGGAGCCCCAGCATTTT.

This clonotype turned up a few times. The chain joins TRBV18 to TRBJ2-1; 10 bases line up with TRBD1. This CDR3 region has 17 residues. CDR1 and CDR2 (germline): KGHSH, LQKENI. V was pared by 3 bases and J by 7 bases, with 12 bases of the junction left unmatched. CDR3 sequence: CASSPPDLWTGGNEQFF. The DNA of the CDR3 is TGTGCCAGCTCACCCCCGGACCTTTGGACAGGGGGGAATGAGCAGTTCTTC.

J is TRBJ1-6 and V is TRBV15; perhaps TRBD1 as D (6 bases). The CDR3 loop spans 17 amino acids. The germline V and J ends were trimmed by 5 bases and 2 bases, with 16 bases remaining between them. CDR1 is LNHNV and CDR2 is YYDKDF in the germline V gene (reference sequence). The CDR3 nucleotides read TGTGCCACCAGCGGGCCTAGGCGGGACACCTATAATTCACCCCTCCACTTT. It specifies CATSGPRRDTYNSPLHF.

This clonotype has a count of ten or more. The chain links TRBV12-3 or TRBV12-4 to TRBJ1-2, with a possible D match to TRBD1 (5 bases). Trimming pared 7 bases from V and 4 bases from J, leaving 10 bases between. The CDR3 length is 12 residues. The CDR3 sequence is CASTGDLYGYTF. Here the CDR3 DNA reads TGTGCCAGCACCGGGGACCTCTATGGCTACACCTTC.

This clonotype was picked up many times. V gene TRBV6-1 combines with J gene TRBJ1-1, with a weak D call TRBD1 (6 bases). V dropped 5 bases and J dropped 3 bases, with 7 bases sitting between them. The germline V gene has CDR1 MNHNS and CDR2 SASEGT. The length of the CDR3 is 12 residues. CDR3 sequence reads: CASSTGYTEAFF. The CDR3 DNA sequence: TGTGCCAGCAGTACAGGGTACACTGAAGCTTTCTTT.

The CDR3 nucleotides are TGTGCCAGCAGTTACTCGTGGCCGGGGGGAAACATTCAGTACTTC. Translating it yields CASSYSWPGGNIQYF. The chain has TRBV6-5 and TRBJ2-4; 7 nucleotides line up with TRBD2. The CDR3 has 15 amino acids. Germline assignment: CDR1 MNHEY and CDR2 SVGAGI. V gave up 0 bases and J gave up 6 bases; unmatched junction bases: 5.

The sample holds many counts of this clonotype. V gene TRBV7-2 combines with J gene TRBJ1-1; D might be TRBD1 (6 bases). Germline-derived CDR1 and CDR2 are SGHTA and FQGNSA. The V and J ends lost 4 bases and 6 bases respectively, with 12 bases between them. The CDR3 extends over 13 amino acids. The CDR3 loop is CASSYGGYAEAFF. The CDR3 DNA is TGTGCCAGCAGCTACGGGGGCTACGCTGAAGCTTTCTTT. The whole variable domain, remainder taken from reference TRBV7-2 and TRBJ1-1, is GAGVSQSPSNKVTEKGKDVELRCDPISGHTALYWYRQSLGQGLEFLIYFQGNSAPDKSGLPSDRFSAERTGGSVSTLTIQRTQQEDSAVYLCASSYGGYAEAFFGQGTRLTVV.

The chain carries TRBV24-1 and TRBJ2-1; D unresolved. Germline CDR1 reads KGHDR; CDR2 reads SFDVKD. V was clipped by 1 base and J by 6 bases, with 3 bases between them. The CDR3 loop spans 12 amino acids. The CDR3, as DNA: TGTGCCACCAGTGATTTTGCCAATGAGCAGTTCTTC. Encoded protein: CATSDFANEQFF.

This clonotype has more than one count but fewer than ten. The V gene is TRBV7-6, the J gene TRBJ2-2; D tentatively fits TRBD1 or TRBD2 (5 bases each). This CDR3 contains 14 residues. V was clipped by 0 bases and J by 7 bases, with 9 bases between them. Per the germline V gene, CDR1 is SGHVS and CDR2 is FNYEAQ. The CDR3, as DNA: TGTGCCAGCAGCTTAGCGGGGGTGGACGGGGAGCTGTTTTTT. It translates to CASSLAGVDGELFF.

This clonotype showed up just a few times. The CDR3 nucleotides read TGTGCCAGCGGCCAGACAGACAACTATGGCTACACCTTC. Translated: CASGQTDNYGYTF. This chain uses TRBV6-2 or TRBV6-3 with TRBJ1-2; maybe TRBD1 (5 bases). Deletions cut 8 bases from V and 2 bases from J, with 12 bases between. CDR1 is MNHEY, CDR2 SVGEGT, per germline. This CDR3 is 13 amino acids long.

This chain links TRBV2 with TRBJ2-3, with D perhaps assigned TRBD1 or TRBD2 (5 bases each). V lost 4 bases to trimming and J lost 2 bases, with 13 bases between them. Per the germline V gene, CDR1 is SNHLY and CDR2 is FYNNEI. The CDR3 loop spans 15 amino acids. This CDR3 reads CASSGGTLDTDTQYF. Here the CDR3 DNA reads TGTGCCAGCAGTGGGGGGACGCTAGACACAGATACGCAGTATTTT.

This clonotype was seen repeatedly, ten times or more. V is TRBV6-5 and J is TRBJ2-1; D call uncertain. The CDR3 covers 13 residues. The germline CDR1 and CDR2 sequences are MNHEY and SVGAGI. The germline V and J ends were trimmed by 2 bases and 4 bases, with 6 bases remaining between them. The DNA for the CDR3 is TGTGCCAGCAGTTACGGCAGATACAATGAGCAGTTCTTC. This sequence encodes CASSYGRYNEQFF.

The DNA for the CDR3 is TGTGCCAGCAGTGATGGGGTGGGGACTGAAGCTTTCTTT. Translated, it gives CASSDGVGTEAFF. The V call is TRBV6-1, the J call TRBJ1-1; D not resolved. This CDR3 contains 13 residues. Germline CDR1 is MNHNS and CDR2 is SASEGT. With 3 bases removed from V and 5 bases from J, the gap between germline ends came to 10 bases.

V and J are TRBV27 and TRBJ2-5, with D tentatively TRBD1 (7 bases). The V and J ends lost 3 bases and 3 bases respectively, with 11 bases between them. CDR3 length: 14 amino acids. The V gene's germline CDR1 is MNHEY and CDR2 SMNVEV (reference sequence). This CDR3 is CASSFRGAEETQYF. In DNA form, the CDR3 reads TGTGCCAGCAGTTTCAGGGGGGCAGAAGAGACCCAGTACTTC.

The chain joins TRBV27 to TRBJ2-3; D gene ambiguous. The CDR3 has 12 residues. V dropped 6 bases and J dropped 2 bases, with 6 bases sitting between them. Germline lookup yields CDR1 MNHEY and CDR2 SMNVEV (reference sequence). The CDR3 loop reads CASRSLTDTQYF. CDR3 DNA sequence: TGTGCCAGCAGATCTCTCACAGATACGCAGTATTTT.

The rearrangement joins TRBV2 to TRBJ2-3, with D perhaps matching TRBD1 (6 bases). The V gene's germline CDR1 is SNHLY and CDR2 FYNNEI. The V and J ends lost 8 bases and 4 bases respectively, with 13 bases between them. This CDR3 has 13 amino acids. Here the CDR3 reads CASRTELADTQYF. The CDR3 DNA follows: TGTGCCAGCCGGACAGAATTGGCAGATACGCAGTATTTT.

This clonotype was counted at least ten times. CDR3: CASSLRAKNIQYF. DNA of the CDR3: TGTGCCAGCAGCTTACGAGCCAAAAACATTCAGTACTTC. V is TRBV7-8 and J is TRBJ2-4; unclear D gene. The germline CDR1 and CDR2 sequences are SGHVS and FQNEAQ. The V end was cut by 2 bases, the J end by 0 bases, with 2 bases between. The CDR3 runs to 13 residues.

CDR3 DNA: TGCGCCAGCAGCCAAGATCTTACCAGGCCAGAAGCTTTCTTT. Translated, it gives CASSQDLTRPEAFF. This rearrangement joins TRBV4-1 to TRBJ1-1; no reliable D call. CDR1 is MGHRA, CDR2 YSYEKL, per germline. V was shortened by 0 bases and J by 8 bases, with 13 bases between the two germline ends. This CDR3 comprises 14 residues.

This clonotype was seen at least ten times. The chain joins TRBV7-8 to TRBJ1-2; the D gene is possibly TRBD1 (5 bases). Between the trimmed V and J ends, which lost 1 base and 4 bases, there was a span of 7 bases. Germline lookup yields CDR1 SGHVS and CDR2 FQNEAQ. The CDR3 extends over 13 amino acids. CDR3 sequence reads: CASSLEGTYGYTF. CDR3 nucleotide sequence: TGTGCCAGCAGCTTAGAGGGGACCTATGGCTACACCTTC.

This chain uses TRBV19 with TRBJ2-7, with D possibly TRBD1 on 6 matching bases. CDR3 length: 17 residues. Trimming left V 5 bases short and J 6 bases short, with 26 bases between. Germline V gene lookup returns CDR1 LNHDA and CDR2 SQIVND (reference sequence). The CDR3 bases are TGTGCCAGTAGTCAAACCGGGACATCGCTAAACCTGGGCGAGCAGTACTTC. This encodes CASSQTGTSLNLGEQYF.

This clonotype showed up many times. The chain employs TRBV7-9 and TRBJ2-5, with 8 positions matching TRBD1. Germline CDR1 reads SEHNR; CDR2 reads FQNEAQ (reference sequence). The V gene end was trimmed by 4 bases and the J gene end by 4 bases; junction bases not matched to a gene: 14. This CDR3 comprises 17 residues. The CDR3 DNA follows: TGTGCCAGCAGCTCGTCTCGACAGGGGAACGGGCCAGAGACCCAGTACTTC. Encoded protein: CASSSSRQGNGPETQYF. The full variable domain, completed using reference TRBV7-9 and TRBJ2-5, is DTGVSQNPRHKITKRGQNVTFRCDPISEHNRLYWYRQTLGQGPEFLTYFQNEAQLEKSRLLSDRFSAERPKGSFSTLEIQRTEQGDSAMYLCASSSSRQGNGPETQYFGPGTRLLVL.